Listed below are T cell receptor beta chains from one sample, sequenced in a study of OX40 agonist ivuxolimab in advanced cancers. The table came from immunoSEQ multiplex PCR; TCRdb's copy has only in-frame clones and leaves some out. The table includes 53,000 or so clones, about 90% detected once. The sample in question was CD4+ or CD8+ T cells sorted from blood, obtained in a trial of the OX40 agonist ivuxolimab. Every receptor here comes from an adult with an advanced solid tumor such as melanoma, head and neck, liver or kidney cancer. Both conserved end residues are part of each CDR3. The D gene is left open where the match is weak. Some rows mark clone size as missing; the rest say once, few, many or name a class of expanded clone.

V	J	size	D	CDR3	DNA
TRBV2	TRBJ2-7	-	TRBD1	CASSMDRDEQYF	TGTGCCAGCAGTATGGACAGGGACGAGCAGTACTTC
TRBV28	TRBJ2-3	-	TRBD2	CASSTSGTSGTDTQYF	TGTGCCAGCAGTACCTCCGGGACTAGCGGCACAGATACGCAGTATTTT
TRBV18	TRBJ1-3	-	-	CASSPADSYSGNTIYF	TGTGCCAGCTCACCGGCGGACAGTTACTCTGGAAACACCATATATTTT
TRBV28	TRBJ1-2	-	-	CASSEAPLAYGYTF	TGTGCCAGCAGTGAGGCCCCCCTCGCCTATGGCTACACCTTC
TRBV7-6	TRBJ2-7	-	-	CASSSSGFGAPEQYF	TGTGCCAGCAGCTCAAGCGGGTTCGGGGCACCCGAGCAGTACTTC
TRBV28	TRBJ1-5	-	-	CASSLRWAQGYSNQPQHF	TGTGCCAGCAGTTTACGATGGGCACAGGGCTATAGCAATCAGCCCCAGCATTTT
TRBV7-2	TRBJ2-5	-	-	CASSLGKSHQETQYF	TGTGCCAGCAGCTTAGGCAAATCACACCAAGAGACCCAGTACTTC
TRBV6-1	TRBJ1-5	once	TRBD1	CASSGGQGNQPQHF	TGTGCCAGCAGTGGCGGACAGGGGAATCAGCCCCAGCATTTT
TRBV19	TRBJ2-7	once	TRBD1	CASSNSGTGPEQYF	TGTGCCAGTAGTAACTCCGGGACAGGGCCCGAGCAGTACTTC
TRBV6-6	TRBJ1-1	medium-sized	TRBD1	CASNKQGATEAFF	TGTGCCAGCAACAAACAGGGGGCAACTGAAGCTTTCTTT
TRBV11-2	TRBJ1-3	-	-	CASSLVRGSGNTIYF	TGTGCCAGCAGCTTAGTGAGAGGGTCTGGAAACACCATATATTTT
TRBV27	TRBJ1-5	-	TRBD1	CASSKDRVGNQPQHF	TGTGCCAGCAGCAAGGACAGGGTCGGCAATCAGCCCCAGCATTTT
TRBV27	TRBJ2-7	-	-	CASRATYSSYEQYF	TGTGCCAGCAGGGCCACTTATAGCTCCTACGAGCAGTACTTC
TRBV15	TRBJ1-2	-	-	CATSRDRGGGGYTF	TGTGCCACCAGCAGAGATCGTGGGGGGGGTGGCTACACCTTC
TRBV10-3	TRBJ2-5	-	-	CAISVQGGEETQYF	TGTGCCATCAGCGTACAGGGGGGGGAAGAGACCCAGTACTTC
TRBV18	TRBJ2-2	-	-	CASSPPGGELFF	TGTGCCAGCTCACCACCCGGCGGGGAGCTGTTTTTT
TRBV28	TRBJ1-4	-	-	CATRGAVSEKLFF	TGTGCCACCCGTGGGGCAGTCAGTGAAAAACTGTTTTTT
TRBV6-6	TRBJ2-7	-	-	CASSYGGSYEQYF	TGTGCCAGCAGTTACGGAGGGTCCTACGAGCAGTACTTC
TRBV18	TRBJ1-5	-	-	CASSGTNNQPQHF	TGTGCCAGCTCCGGGACAAACAATCAGCCCCAGCATTTT
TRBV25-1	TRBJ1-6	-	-	CASSRGSYNSPLHF	TGTGCCAGCAGTAGGGGATCCTATAATTCACCCCTCCACTTT
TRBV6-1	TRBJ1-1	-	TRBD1	CASSRDRALNTEAFF	TGTGCCAGCAGTCGAGACAGGGCCCTGAACACTGAAGCTTTCTTT
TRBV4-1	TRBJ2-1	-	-	CASSQEGTRNGHEQFF	TGCGCCAGCAGCCAAGAGGGGACGCGCAACGGGCATGAGCAGTTCTTC
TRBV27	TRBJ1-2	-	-	CASSLLSGNGYTF	TGTGCCAGCAGTTTACTCTCAGGGAATGGCTACACCTTC
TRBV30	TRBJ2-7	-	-	CAWSVRTTDEQYF	TGTGCCTGGAGTGTTAGGACAACCGACGAGCAGTACTTC
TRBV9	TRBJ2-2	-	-	CASSTFSGGFGTGELFF	TGTGCCAGCAGCACCTTCTCCGGGGGATTTGGCACCGGGGAGCTGTTTTTT
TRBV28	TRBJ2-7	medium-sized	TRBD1	CASSFPRTGAHF	TGTGCCAGCAGTTTCCCTAGGACAGGGGCACACTTC
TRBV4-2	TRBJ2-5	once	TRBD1	CASSKQDRGGETQYF	TGTGCCAGCAGCAAACAGGACAGGGGAGGAGAGACCCAGTACTTC
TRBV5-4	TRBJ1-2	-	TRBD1	CASSPRTGDNYGYTF	TGTGCCAGCAGCCCCCGGACAGGGGATAACTATGGCTACACCTTC
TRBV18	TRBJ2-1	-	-	CASSRSLQYNEQFF	TGTGCCAGCTCACGATCCTTACAATACAATGAGCAGTTCTTC
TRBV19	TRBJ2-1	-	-	CASNAGKTSYNEQFF	TGTGCCAGTAACGCCGGGAAGACCTCCTACAATGAGCAGTTCTTC
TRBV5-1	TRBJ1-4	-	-	CASSLTGTQNEKLFF	TGCGCCAGCAGCTTAACCGGGACGCAGAATGAAAAACTGTTTTTT
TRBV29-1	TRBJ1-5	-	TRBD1	CSVSDRANQPQHF	TGCAGCGTTTCAGACAGGGCAAATCAGCCCCAGCATTTT
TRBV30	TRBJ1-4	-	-	CAWSPLAVNEKLFF	TGTGCCTGGAGTCCCCTGGCAGTGAATGAAAAACTGTTTTTT
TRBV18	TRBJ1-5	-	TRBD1	CASSQGAGNQPQHF	TGTGCCAGCTCACAGGGGGCGGGCAATCAGCCCCAGCATTTT
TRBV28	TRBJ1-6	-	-	CASSISQFNSPLHF	TGTGCCAGCAGTATCTCACAGTTTAATTCACCCCTCCACTTT
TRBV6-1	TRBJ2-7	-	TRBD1	CASIRTGSGYEQYF	TGTGCCAGCATTCGGACAGGTTCAGGCTACGAGCAGTACTTC
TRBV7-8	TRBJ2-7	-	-	CASSLAGRSYEQYF	TGTGCCAGCAGCTTAGCCGGCAGGTCCTACGAGCAGTACTTC
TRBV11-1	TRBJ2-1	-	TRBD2	CASSLVAGDYEQFF	TGTGCCAGCAGCTTAGTTGCGGGAGACTATGAGCAGTTCTTC
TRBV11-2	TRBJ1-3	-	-	CASSSGRGAGNTIYF	TGTGCCAGCAGCTCCGGACGGGGGGCTGGAAACACCATATATTTT
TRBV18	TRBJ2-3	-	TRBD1	CASSTWTGASTDTQYF	TGTGCCAGCTCAACCTGGACAGGGGCCAGCACAGATACGCAGTATTTT
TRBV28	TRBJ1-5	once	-	CASSLSLNQPQHF	TGTGCCAGCAGCCTAAGCCTCAATCAGCCCCAGCATTTT
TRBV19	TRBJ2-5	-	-	CASSIGGGGETQYF	TGTGCCAGTAGTATTGGGGGAGGGGGAGAGACCCAGTACTTC
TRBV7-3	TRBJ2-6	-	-	CASSLIGFNSGANVLTF	TGTGCCAGCAGCTTAATAGGCTTTAACTCTGGGGCCAACGTCCTGACTTTC
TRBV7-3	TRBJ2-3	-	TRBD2	CASSLGGSGPDTQYF	TGTGCCAGCAGCTTAGGAGGTAGCGGGCCAGATACGCAGTATTTT
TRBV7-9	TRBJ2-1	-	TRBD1	CASSFLPTGGPNEQFF	TGTGCCAGCAGCTTTCTCCCGACAGGGGGGCCCAATGAGCAGTTCTTC
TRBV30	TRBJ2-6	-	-	CAWRHHSGANVLTF	TGTGCCTGGAGGCATCACTCTGGGGCCAACGTCCTGACTTTC
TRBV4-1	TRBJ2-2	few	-	CASSTVGVEELFF	TGCGCCAGCAGCACAGTGGGGGTAGAAGAGCTGTTTTTT
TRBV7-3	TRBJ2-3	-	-	CASSSSTDTQYF	TGTGCCAGCAGCTCAAGCACAGATACGCAGTATTTT
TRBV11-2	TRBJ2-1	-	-	CASSPGPYNEQFF	TGTGCCAGCAGCCCTGGCCCCTACAATGAGCAGTTCTTC